The rows below give T cell receptor beta chains drawn from one sample of a study of beta chain features in type 1 diabetes. Libraries were prepared by immunoSEQ multiplex PCR; TCRdb keeps only in-frame clonotypes and omits some of them. The sample has roughly 160,000 clones, 7.8% seen once. The sample was central memory CD4+ T cells from blood. These receptors were obtained from a woman in her thirties or forties with type 1 diabetes. Each CDR3 is given with its conserved first and last residue. D genes are given only for firm matches. Rows give clone size only sometimes, using once, few, many, or a class for an expanded clone.

v_gene: TRBV27; d_gene: NA; j_gene: TRBJ2-7; abundance: NA; CDR3aa: CASSLSGSPEQYF; CDR3nt: TGTGCCAGCAGTTTATCGGGCAGCCCCGAGCAGTACTTC
v_gene: TRBV4-1; d_gene: NA; j_gene: TRBJ2-5; abundance: few; CDR3aa: CASSPYKGETQYF; CDR3nt: TGCGCCAGCAGCCCCTACAAGGGGGAGACCCAGTACTTC
v_gene: TRBV7-9; d_gene: NA; j_gene: TRBJ1-2; abundance: many; CDR3aa: CASSGLVGYTF; CDR3nt: TGTGCCAGCAGCGGCCTGGTCGGCTACACCTTC
v_gene: TRBV9; d_gene: NA; j_gene: TRBJ2-1; abundance: NA; CDR3aa: CASRRQSDGEQFF; CDR3nt: TGTGCCAGCCGTAGACAGTCCGACGGTGAGCAGTTCTTC
v_gene: TRBV9; d_gene: NA; j_gene: TRBJ1-6; abundance: NA; CDR3aa: CASSVSTLSESPLHF; CDR3nt: TGTGCCAGCAGCGTATCAACCCTGAGTGAGTCACCCCTCCACTTT
v_gene: TRBV4-1; d_gene: NA; j_gene: TRBJ2-7; abundance: few; CDR3aa: CASSPLTAFEQYF; CDR3nt: TGCGCCAGCAGCCCCCTGACAGCATTCGAGCAGTACTTC
v_gene: TRBV7-3; d_gene: TRBD2; j_gene: TRBJ2-1; abundance: few; CDR3aa: CASDRGGEQFF; CDR3nt: TGTGCCAGCGACCGGGGGGGTGAGCAGTTCTTC
v_gene: TRBV18; d_gene: NA; j_gene: TRBJ2-3; abundance: many; CDR3aa: CASSPNSDTQYF; CDR3nt: TGTGCCAGCTCACCTAACTCAGATACGCAGTATTTT
v_gene: TRBV6-5; d_gene: TRBD2; j_gene: TRBJ2-1; abundance: many; CDR3aa: CASGRLAGGYNEQFF; CDR3nt: TGTGCCAGCGGGCGGCTAGCGGGAGGGTACAATGAGCAGTTCTTC
v_gene: TRBV7-7; d_gene: NA; j_gene: TRBJ1-5; abundance: NA; CDR3aa: CASSLSHDQPQHF; CDR3nt: TGTGCTAGCAGCCTTTCACACGATCAGCCCCAGCATTTT
v_gene: TRBV9; d_gene: TRBD1; j_gene: TRBJ2-1; abundance: NA; CDR3aa: CASSPRQGADEQFF; CDR3nt: TGTGCCAGCAGTCCTAGACAGGGGGCGGATGAGCAGTTCTTC
v_gene: TRBV29-1; d_gene: NA; j_gene: TRBJ1-6; abundance: few; CDR3aa: CSVPRRKASINSPLHF; CDR3nt: TGCAGCGTACCGCGGAGGAAGGCCTCGATTAATTCACCCCTCCACTTT
v_gene: TRBV25-1; d_gene: NA; j_gene: TRBJ1-2; abundance: few; CDR3aa: CASLDSPGGYTF; CDR3nt: TGTGCCAGCCTAGACAGCCCAGGAGGCTACACCTTC
v_gene: TRBV4-3; d_gene: TRBD1; j_gene: TRBJ2-1; abundance: NA; CDR3aa: CASSPDRGPYNEQFF; CDR3nt: TGCGCCAGCAGCCCCGACAGGGGGCCTTACAATGAGCAGTTCTTC
v_gene: TRBV28; d_gene: NA; j_gene: TRBJ1-3; abundance: few; CDR3aa: CASSSFKGQTGNTIYF; CDR3nt: TGTGCCAGCAGTTCCTTTAAGGGACAAACTGGAAACACCATATATTTT
v_gene: TRBV6-6; d_gene: NA; j_gene: TRBJ1-5; abundance: few; CDR3aa: CASSKEGSGNQPQHF; CDR3nt: TGTGCCAGCAGTAAGGAGGGCTCAGGCAATCAGCCCCAGCATTTT
v_gene: TRBV5-4; d_gene: TRBD2; j_gene: TRBJ2-7; abundance: NA; CDR3aa: CASSGERGGYEQYF; CDR3nt: TGTGCCAGCAGCGGCGAGCGGGGAGGCTACGAGCAGTACTTC
v_gene: TRBV7-7; d_gene: NA; j_gene: TRBJ2-1; abundance: NA; CDR3aa: CASSSQGRWDEQFF; CDR3nt: TGTGCTAGCAGCTCACAGGGCCGGTGGGATGAGCAGTTCTTC
v_gene: TRBV6-6; d_gene: TRBD1; j_gene: TRBJ1-1; abundance: few; CDR3aa: CASSSGPGGTEAFF; CDR3nt: TGTGCCAGCAGTTCAGGACCAGGGGGAACTGAAGCTTTCTTT
v_gene: TRBV2; d_gene: NA; j_gene: TRBJ2-7; abundance: many; CDR3aa: CASSRTVTYEQYF; CDR3nt: TGTGCCAGCAGTAGGACAGTGACCTACGAGCAGTACTTC
v_gene: TRBV20-1; d_gene: NA; j_gene: TRBJ2-7; abundance: NA; CDR3aa: CSATDRKEQYF; CDR3nt: TGCAGTGCCACGGACAGAAAAGAGCAGTACTTC
v_gene: TRBV7-9; d_gene: TRBD2; j_gene: TRBJ2-3; abundance: few; CDR3aa: CASSLGASGSTDTQYF; CDR3nt: TGTGCCAGCAGCTTAGGGGCTAGCGGCAGCACAGATACGCAGTATTTT
v_gene: TRBV27; d_gene: TRBD2; j_gene: TRBJ2-1; abundance: few; CDR3aa: CASIRLTSGRHEQFF; CDR3nt: TGTGCCAGCATCCGCTTGACTAGCGGGAGGCATGAGCAGTTCTTC
v_gene: TRBV7-6; d_gene: NA; j_gene: TRBJ2-1; abundance: few; CDR3aa: CASSLGGQGNEQFF; CDR3nt: TGTGCCAGCAGCTTAGGCGGGCAGGGGAATGAGCAGTTCTTC
v_gene: TRBV14; d_gene: TRBD2; j_gene: TRBJ2-1; abundance: few; CDR3aa: CASSQARLAANEQFF; CDR3nt: TGTGCCAGCAGCCAAGCCCGACTAGCGGCTAATGAGCAGTTCTTC
v_gene: TRBV6-1; d_gene: NA; j_gene: TRBJ2-5; abundance: few; CDR3aa: CASSEDVQRETQYF; CDR3nt: TGTGCCAGCAGTGAGGATGTACAGAGAGAGACCCAGTACTTC
v_gene: TRBV5-1; d_gene: TRBD2; j_gene: TRBJ2-5; abundance: few; CDR3aa: CASSWKGRGAKIEETQYF; CDR3nt: TGCGCCAGCAGCTGGAAAGGGAGGGGTGCTAAAATCGAAGAGACCCAGTACTTC
v_gene: TRBV18; d_gene: NA; j_gene: TRBJ2-5; abundance: NA; CDR3aa: CASSPSETQYF; CDR3nt: TGTGCCAGCTCACCCAGTGAGACCCAGTACTTC
v_gene: TRBV28; d_gene: NA; j_gene: TRBJ1-5; abundance: NA; CDR3aa: CASSGLYQPQHF; CDR3nt: TGTGCCAGCAGTGGACTATATCAGCCCCAGCATTTT